Below, one T cell receptor (beta chain) is given with its context. Its antigen remains unidentified. This sample is drawn from a study of T cells in Graves' hyperthyroidism and ophthalmopathy. Study conclusions and caveats: Ophthalmopathy was identified by the model a median roughly six months ahead of onset.

CDR3 length equals 17 residues. Trimming pared 8 bases from V and 2 bases from J, leaving 22 bases between. Germline values: CDR1 LNHDA, CDR2 SQIVND (reference sequence). Amplification of TCR beta CDR3 regions used RNA as the template. HTBI primers were employed in a first-round RT-PCR of the TCR CDR3. TCRdb passed the multiplex PCR reads through MiXCR, listing each CDR3 protein once. The top ten clones hold approximately 31% of a sample with about 680,000 distinct CDR3 sequences, over 35% of them seen once. Graves' hyperthyroidism showing no ophthalmopathy progression within 18 months was considered stable.

This chain joins TRBV19 and TRBJ1-5; no firm D call. The TCR was taken from a woman in her 40s with Graves' hyperthyroidism. Sequenced sample: blood. The CDR3 bases are TGTGCCAGTTCCGAAACCTATCGGGCCTATGGCAATCAGCCCCAGCATTTT. Translated, it gives CASSETYRAYGNQPQHF.